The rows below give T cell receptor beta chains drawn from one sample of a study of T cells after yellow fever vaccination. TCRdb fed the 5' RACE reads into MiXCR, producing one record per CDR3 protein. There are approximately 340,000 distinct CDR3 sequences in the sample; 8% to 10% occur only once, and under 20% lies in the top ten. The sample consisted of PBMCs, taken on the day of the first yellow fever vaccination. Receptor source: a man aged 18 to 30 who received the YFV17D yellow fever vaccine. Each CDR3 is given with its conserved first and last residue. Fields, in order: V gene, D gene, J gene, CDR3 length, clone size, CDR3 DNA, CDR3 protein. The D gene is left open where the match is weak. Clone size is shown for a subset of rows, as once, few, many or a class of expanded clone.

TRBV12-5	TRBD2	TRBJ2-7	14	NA	TGTGCTAGTGCCTTACCCGGGAGGGAACACGAGCAGTACTTC	CASALPGREHEQYF
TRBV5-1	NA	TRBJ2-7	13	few	TGCGCCAGCGCGGACATGAGCTCCTACGAGCAGTACTTC	CASADMSSYEQYF
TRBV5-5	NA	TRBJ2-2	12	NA	TGTGCCAGCAGCTCGACGGCCGGGGAGCTGTTTTTT	CASSSTAGELFF
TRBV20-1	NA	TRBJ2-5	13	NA	TGCAGTGCTTACCATCAGTACCAAGAGACCCAGTACTTC	CSAYHQYQETQYF
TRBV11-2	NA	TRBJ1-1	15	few	TGTGCCAGCAGCTTAGTGGGTGGCACTGGGGCTGAAGCTTTCTTT	CASSLVGGTGAEAFF
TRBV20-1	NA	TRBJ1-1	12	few	TGCAGTGCTAGAGATGTGGGTGAGGAAGCTTTCTTT	CSARDVGEEAFF
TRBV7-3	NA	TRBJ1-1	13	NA	TGTGCCAGCAGCGCCCGAATGGGGGGGCACGCTTTCTTT	CASSARMGGHAFF
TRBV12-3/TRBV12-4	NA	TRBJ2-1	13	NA	TGTGCCAGCGGATCGAGCTCCTACAATGAGCAGTTCTTC	CASGSSSYNEQFF
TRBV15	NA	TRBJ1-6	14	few	TGTGCCACCAGCACCCACGGGAATAATTCACCCCTCCACTTT	CATSTHGNNSPLHF
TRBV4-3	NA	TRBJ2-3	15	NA	TGCGCCAGCAGCCAAGAAGTGGGCCTTGGGGATACGCAGTATTTT	CASSQEVGLGDTQYF
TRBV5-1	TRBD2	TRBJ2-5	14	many	TGCGCCAGCAGCTTGACTAGCGGGGGAGAGACCCAGTACTTC	CASSLTSGGETQYF
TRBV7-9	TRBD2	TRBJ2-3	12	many	TGTGCCAGCAGCCGACAACTAGCGACGCAGTATTTT	CASSRQLATQYF
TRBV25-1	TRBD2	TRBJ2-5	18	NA	TGTGCCAGCAGTGAATGGGGTTCGCCTAGCGGGGGCGGAGAGACCCAGTACTTC	CASSEWGSPSGGGETQYF
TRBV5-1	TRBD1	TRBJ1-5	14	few	TGCGCCAGCAGCTTGACAGGGGTGGATCAGCCCCAGCATTTT	CASSLTGVDQPQHF
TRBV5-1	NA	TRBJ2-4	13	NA	TGCGCCAGCAGCTTGGCAGGGAGGAGCATTCAGTACTTC	CASSLAGRSIQYF
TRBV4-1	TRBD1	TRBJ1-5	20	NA	TGCGCCAGCAGCCTGACGACCGGGACAGCTTTCGGTGGAGGCAATCAGCCCCAGCATTTT	CASSLTTGTAFGGGNQPQHF
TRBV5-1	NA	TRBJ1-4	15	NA	TGCGCCAGCAGCTTGGCGGCTGCAACTAATGAAAAACTGTTTTTT	CASSLAAATNEKLFF
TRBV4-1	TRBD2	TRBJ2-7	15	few	TGCGCCAGCAGCCGAGGACTAGCGGGATCCTACGAGCAGTACTTC	CASSRGLAGSYEQYF
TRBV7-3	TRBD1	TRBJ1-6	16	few	TGTGCCAGCAGCTTAATGGGACGGGACAGCTATTCACCCCTCCACTTT	CASSLMGRDSYSPLHF
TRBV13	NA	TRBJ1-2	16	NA	TGTGCCAGCAGCAGAGGGGGAAGGGGTTCTCATTATGGCTACACCTTC	CASSRGGRGSHYGYTF